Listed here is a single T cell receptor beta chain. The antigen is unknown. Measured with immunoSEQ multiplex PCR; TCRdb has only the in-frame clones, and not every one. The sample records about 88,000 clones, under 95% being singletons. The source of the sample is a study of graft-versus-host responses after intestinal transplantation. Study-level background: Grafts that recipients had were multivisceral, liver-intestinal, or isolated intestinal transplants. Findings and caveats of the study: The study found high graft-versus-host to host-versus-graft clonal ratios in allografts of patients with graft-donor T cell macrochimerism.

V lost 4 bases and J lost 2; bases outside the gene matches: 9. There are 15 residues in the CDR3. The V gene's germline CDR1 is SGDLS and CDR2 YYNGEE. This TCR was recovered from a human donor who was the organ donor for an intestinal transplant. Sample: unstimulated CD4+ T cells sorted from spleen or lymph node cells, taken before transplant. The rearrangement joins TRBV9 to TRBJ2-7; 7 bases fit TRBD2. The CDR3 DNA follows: TGTGCCAGCAGCTTGACGGGAGGTAGGGCCTACGAGCAGTACTTC. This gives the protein CASSLTGGRAYEQYF.